The present T cell receptor beta chain was sequenced within a study of T-cell reconstitution after alpha-beta-depleted transplantation in children. Unique molecular identifiers were incorporated when the TCRbeta library was constructed. TCRdb re-derived calls from the PCR reads in MiXCR, one entry per CDR3 protein. Of more than 550,000 distinct CDR3 sequences in the sample, more than 9% were seen once. The ends lost 2 bases at V and 4 bases at J; junction bases unmatched: 17. This CDR3 region has 20 residues. The germline gives CDR1 DFQATT, CDR2 SNEGSKA (reference sequence). There are many counts of this clonotype.

The specimen was PBMCs from the stem cell graft donor, collected from the stem cell graft. The sequence derives from a human donor who donated a stem cell graft to a child with acute myeloid leukemia. V usage is TRBV20-1 and J usage is TRBJ2-1, with 13 bases lining up with TRBD2. The DNA for the CDR3 is TGCAGTGCTAGAAATCGTAGGACTAGCGGGAGTATCGGGGATTACAATGAGCAGTTCTTC. This codes for CSARNRRTSGSIGDYNEQFF.